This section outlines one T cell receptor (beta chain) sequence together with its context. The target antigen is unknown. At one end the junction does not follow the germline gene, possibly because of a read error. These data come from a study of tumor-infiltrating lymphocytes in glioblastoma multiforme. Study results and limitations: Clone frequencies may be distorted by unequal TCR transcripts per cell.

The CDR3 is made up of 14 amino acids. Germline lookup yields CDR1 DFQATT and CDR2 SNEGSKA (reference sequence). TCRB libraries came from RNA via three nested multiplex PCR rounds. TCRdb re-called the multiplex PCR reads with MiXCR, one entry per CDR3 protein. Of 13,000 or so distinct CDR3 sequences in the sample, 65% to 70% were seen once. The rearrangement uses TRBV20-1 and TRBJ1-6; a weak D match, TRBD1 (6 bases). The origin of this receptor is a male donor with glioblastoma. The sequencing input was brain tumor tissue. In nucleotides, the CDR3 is TGCAGTGCTAGAGATCGGACAGAGGATTCACCCCTCCACTTC. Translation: CSARDRTEDSPLHF.